This entry features one T cell receptor (beta chain) sequence. The antigen remains undetermined. The entry originates in a study of T cell responses to AZD1222 COVID-19 vaccine. Study context: Recipients boosted at about 4 weeks or about 12 weeks are pooled. Study-wide findings and caveats: Spike as a whole was targeted by vaccine-associated CD4 TCRs, dominant at 160-218 and 743-854. Donor demographics were predominantly white British with a female majority; clonal diversity may be underestimated. Breadth and depth of Spike-specific TCRs rose after two AZD1222 doses.

The CDR3 is 14 amino acids. Trimming pared 7 bases from V and 0 bases from J, leaving 11 bases between. Germline CDR1 reads ENHRY; CDR2 reads SYGVKD. TCRdb's table, derived via immunoSEQ multiplex PCR, lists solely in-frame clones and lacks some. There are about 110,000 clones in the sample; 87% occur only once, and 5.2% lies in the top ten. This receptor was taken from an adult in good health. The material was peripheral blood, obtained on day 0 of AZD1222 vaccination. The chain is built from TRBV10-3 and TRBJ2-3; D is possibly TRBD1 (5 bases). Here the CDR3 DNA reads TGTGCCATCATAGGGGATTTGAGCACAGATACGCAGTATTTT. Its protein is CAIIGDLSTDTQYF.